This entry features one TCR beta chain sequence. Its antigen is undetermined. The data originate from a study of CD8 T cells in Susac syndrome. Overall study: Treatment status at blood draw for the Susac syndrome patients was therapy-naive, corticosteroids, or intravenous immunoglobulin alone.

Random hexamers primed reverse transcription of roughly 0.5 to 1 ug RNA. With immunoSEQ multiplex PCR, TCR beta CDR3 was amplified across 54 Vbeta and 13 Jbeta. TCRdb independently ran MiXCR on the immunoSEQ multiplex PCR reads; one entry per CDR3 protein. The sample yields about 130,000 distinct CDR3 sequences, about 94% seen once. TCR beta from blood CD8+ and CD4+ T cells was sequenced. Findings of the study overall: The study identified around fifteen and five Susac-specific public clones in total CD8+ and CD8+ TEMRA repertoires.

Per germline, CDR1 DFQATT and CDR2 SNEGSKA (reference sequence). V dropped 5 bases and J dropped 2; count of bases not matched to a gene: 15. The CDR3 has 16 amino acids. The sample taken for sequencing was CD8+ T cells from PBMCs. This chain joins TRBV20-1 and TRBJ2-7; TRBD2 matches at 7 bases. This sequence originates from a human donor with Susac syndrome. The CDR3 region is CSAGGEEGAVPYEQYF. The CDR3 DNA reads TGCAGTGCTGGGGGGGAGGAGGGAGCCGTGCCCTACGAGCAGTACTTC.